A single sample gave rise to the 5 T cell receptor beta chains below, sequenced in a study of neoadjuvant anti-PD-1 for oral cavity cancer. TCRdb keeps only in-frame clones here, not all; method: immunoSEQ multiplex PCR. The sample comprises more than 6,500 clones, 65% to 85% of which are singletons, and approximately 3.2% rests with the top ten. Sequences were derived from PBMCs, sampled before nivolumab (anti-PD-1) treatment. Receptors were obtained from a person aged 35-79 years with oral cavity squamous cell carcinoma.

The V call is TRBV4-2, the J call TRBJ2-3; TRBD2 aligns across 10 bases. From germline, CDR1 is LGHNA and CDR2 YNFKEQ. Germline trimming cut 0 bases from V and 6 bases from J; bases unmatched to any gene: 6. There are 16 residues in the CDR3. CDR3 sequence: CASSQEPGLASDTQYF. CDR3 DNA: TGTGCCAGCAGCCAAGAACCGGGACTAGCGTCCGATACGCAGTATTTT.

This clone was seen only once. The chain links TRBV6-1 to TRBJ2-5; TRBD2 matches at 7 bases. This CDR3 contains 16 residues. The V and J ends lost 1 base and 1 base, in that order; junction bases with no gene match: 6. Looked up from germline, CDR1 is MNHNS and CDR2 is SASEGT. CDR3 nucleotides: TGTGCCAGCAGTGAAGGCGTCGGGGGGTTCCAAGAGACCCAGTACTTC. Its translation: CASSEGVGGFQETQYF.

The chain joins TRBV5-8 to TRBJ2-7, with D unresolved. The CDR3 is 16 amino acids. The V end was cut by 0 bases, the J end by 2 bases, with 15 bases between. Germline assignment: CDR1 SGHTS and CDR2 YDEGEE. The CDR3 reads CASSLDIGRLTYEQYF. As DNA, the CDR3 is TGTGCCAGCAGCTTGGATATAGGCAGGCTTACCTACGAGCAGTACTTC.

The CDR3, as DNA: TGTGCCAGCAGCCTTGGACAGGGGGTCGCCTATGGCTACACCTTC. Its protein is CASSLGQGVAYGYTF. V gene TRBV7-2 combines with J gene TRBJ1-2, with TRBD1 identical over 10 bases. V gave up 5 bases and J gave up 4 bases; unmatched junction bases: 7. Germline-derived CDR1 and CDR2 are SGHTA and FQGNSA. The CDR3 length is 15 residues. The full variable domain, completed using reference TRBV7-2 and TRBJ1-2, is GAGVSQSPSNKVTEKGKDVELRCDPISGHTALYWYRQSLGQGLEFLIYFQGNSAPDKSGLPSDRFSAERTGGSVSTLTIQRTQQEDSAVYLCASSLGQGVAYGYTFGSGTRLTVV.

The rearrangement uses TRBV6-1 and TRBJ1-1, with D uncertain. Germline loops: CDR1 MNHNS, CDR2 SASEGT. The CDR3 loop spans 14 amino acids. V was cut by 10 bases and J by 1 base, with 16 bases left in between. The CDR3 sequence is CATKPSPWNTEAFF. CDR3 DNA: TGTGCCACGAAGCCCTCCCCCTGGAACACTGAAGCTTTCTTT.